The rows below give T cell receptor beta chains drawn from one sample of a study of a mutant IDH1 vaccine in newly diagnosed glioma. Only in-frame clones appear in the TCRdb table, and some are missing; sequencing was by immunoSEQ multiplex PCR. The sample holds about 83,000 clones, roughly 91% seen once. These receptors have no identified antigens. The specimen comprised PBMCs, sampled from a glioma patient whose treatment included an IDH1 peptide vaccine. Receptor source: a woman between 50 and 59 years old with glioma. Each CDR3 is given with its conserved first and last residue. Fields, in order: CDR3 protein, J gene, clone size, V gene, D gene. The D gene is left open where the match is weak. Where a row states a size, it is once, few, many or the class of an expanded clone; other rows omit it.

cdr3_aa: CASSLGVDNQPQHF; j_call: TRBJ1-5; clone_size: .; v_call: TRBV7-9; d_call: .
cdr3_aa: CASSFRDFSYEQYF; j_call: TRBJ2-7; clone_size: .; v_call: TRBV5-1; d_call: .
cdr3_aa: CASSPGAAIGEKLFF; j_call: TRBJ1-4; clone_size: .; v_call: TRBV6-5; d_call: .
cdr3_aa: CASSSWEHDTQYF; j_call: TRBJ2-3; clone_size: .; v_call: TRBV6-5; d_call: .
cdr3_aa: CASSGTTGNTEAFF; j_call: TRBJ1-1; clone_size: .; v_call: TRBV7-9; d_call: .
cdr3_aa: CASTWDTSTSEQYF; j_call: TRBJ2-7; clone_size: .; v_call: TRBV6-1; d_call: .
cdr3_aa: CASSLAPGIYNEQFF; j_call: TRBJ2-1; clone_size: .; v_call: TRBV7-8; d_call: .
cdr3_aa: CASTPGTSGSNEQFF; j_call: TRBJ2-1; clone_size: .; v_call: TRBV7-3; d_call: TRBD2
cdr3_aa: CASRDSTDTQYF; j_call: TRBJ2-3; clone_size: .; v_call: TRBV5-1; d_call: .
cdr3_aa: CASSLDPGLAGELFF; j_call: TRBJ2-2; clone_size: once; v_call: TRBV5-1; d_call: .
cdr3_aa: CASKSSYEQYF; j_call: TRBJ2-7; clone_size: .; v_call: TRBV28; d_call: .
cdr3_aa: CASSFRIKGHNEQFF; j_call: TRBJ2-1; clone_size: .; v_call: TRBV28; d_call: .
cdr3_aa: CASSLFSIPNTDTQYF; j_call: TRBJ2-3; clone_size: .; v_call: TRBV7-3; d_call: .
cdr3_aa: CASSLARAFSNQPQHF; j_call: TRBJ1-5; clone_size: .; v_call: TRBV7-8; d_call: .
cdr3_aa: CASSFLGQAPGELFF; j_call: TRBJ2-2; clone_size: .; v_call: TRBV27; d_call: .
cdr3_aa: CASSLGGFNEKLFF; j_call: TRBJ1-4; clone_size: .; v_call: TRBV5-1; d_call: .
cdr3_aa: CASTQRPVRLAETYEQYF; j_call: TRBJ2-7; clone_size: .; v_call: TRBV28; d_call: TRBD2
cdr3_aa: CASSTSRGGWQFF; j_call: TRBJ2-1; clone_size: .; v_call: TRBV27; d_call: .
cdr3_aa: CSVEDRPTRTGRNGYTF; j_call: TRBJ1-2; clone_size: .; v_call: TRBV29-1; d_call: TRBD1
cdr3_aa: CASSESSGSLSSYNEQFF; j_call: TRBJ2-1; clone_size: once; v_call: TRBV6-1; d_call: TRBD2
cdr3_aa: CASSLRGGTGPYEQYF; j_call: TRBJ2-7; clone_size: .; v_call: TRBV14; d_call: TRBD1
cdr3_aa: CAISRVADTQYF; j_call: TRBJ2-3; clone_size: .; v_call: TRBV10-3; d_call: .
cdr3_aa: CASSPPGGPYEQYF; j_call: TRBJ2-7; clone_size: .; v_call: TRBV9; d_call: TRBD2
cdr3_aa: CASRTGVGTNEQFF; j_call: TRBJ2-1; clone_size: .; v_call: TRBV19; d_call: .
cdr3_aa: CASSLMLAAKEETQYF; j_call: TRBJ2-5; clone_size: .; v_call: TRBV5-1; d_call: TRBD2
cdr3_aa: CASTGTGETGELFF; j_call: TRBJ2-2; clone_size: .; v_call: TRBV6-5; d_call: TRBD1
cdr3_aa: CASSPPGRTYEQYF; j_call: TRBJ2-7; clone_size: .; v_call: TRBV18; d_call: .
cdr3_aa: CASSLAHLTDTQYF; j_call: TRBJ2-3; clone_size: .; v_call: TRBV7-9; d_call: .
cdr3_aa: CASSEFGTSWGEQYF; j_call: TRBJ2-7; clone_size: .; v_call: TRBV9; d_call: TRBD2
cdr3_aa: CASSPRAWGAPLHF; j_call: TRBJ1-6; clone_size: .; v_call: TRBV27; d_call: .